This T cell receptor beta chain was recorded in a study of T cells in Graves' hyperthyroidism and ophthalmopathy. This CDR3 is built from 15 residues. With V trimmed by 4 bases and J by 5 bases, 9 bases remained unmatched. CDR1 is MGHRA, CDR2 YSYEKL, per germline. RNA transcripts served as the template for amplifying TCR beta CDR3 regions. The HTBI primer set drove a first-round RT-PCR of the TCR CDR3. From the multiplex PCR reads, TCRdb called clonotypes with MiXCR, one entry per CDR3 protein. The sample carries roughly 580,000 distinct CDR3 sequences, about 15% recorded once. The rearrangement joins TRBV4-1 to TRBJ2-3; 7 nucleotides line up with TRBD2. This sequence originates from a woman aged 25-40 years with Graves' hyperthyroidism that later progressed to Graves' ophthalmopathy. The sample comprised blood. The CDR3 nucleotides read TGCGCCAGCAGCCCGACAGTGGGGGAGGGAGATACGCAGTATTTT. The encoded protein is CASSPTVGEGDTQYF.